This T cell receptor (beta chain) appears in the sequencing data of a study of blood T cell repertoires in COVID-19. This clone was seen only once. The length of the CDR3 is 13 residues. Germline V lookup: CDR1 KGHDR, CDR2 SFDVKD. The V segment lost 4 bases and the J segment 8 bases; nucleotides outside the gene matches: 6. Per the authors' pipeline: Amplification of reference gene primers provided the estimated nucleated cell counts. Sequencing was performed with immunoSEQ multiplex PCR; in TCRdb, only in-frame clones are kept and a portion is missing. That table supplies the V and J calls and clone size; D and trimming were determined from the DNA. This sample has about 100,000 clones; more than 65% occur once, and the top ten carry 12%.

Sequencing input: peripheral blood. The chain employs TRBV24-1 and TRBJ1-2; 7 nucleotides match TRBD1. The TCR was taken from a woman in her 70s with acute or convalescent COVID-19. This CDR3 is CATSEPGQRGYTF. In nucleotides, the CDR3 is TGTGCCACCAGTGAGCCGGGACAGCGAGGCTACACCTTC.